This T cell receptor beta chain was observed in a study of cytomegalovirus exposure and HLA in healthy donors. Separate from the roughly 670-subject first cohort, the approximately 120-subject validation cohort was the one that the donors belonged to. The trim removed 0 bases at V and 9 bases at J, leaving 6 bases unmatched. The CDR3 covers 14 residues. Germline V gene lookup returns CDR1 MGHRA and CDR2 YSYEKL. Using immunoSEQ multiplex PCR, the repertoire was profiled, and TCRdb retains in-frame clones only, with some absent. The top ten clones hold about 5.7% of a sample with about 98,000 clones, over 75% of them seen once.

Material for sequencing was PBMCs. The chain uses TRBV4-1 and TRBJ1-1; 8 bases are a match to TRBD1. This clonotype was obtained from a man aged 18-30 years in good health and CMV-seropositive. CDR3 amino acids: CASSQEGWTGQAFF. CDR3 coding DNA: TGCGCCAGCAGCCAAGAAGGATGGACAGGGCAAGCTTTCTTT.